This TCR beta chain derives from a study of CD8 T cells in ankylosing spondylitis (dated by TCRdb to the late 2010s). In terms of the full investigation: The study set out to find disease-linked TCR variants by profiling T cell receptor beta repertoires in ankylosing spondylitis patients and healthy donors. In total, the full study cohort was made up of some 110 healthy donors and more than 20 ankylosing spondylitis patients. Peripheral blood samples were taken, and synovial fluid was additionally collected from ankylosing spondylitis patients.

The sample was run on an Illumina HiSeq 2500. TCR beta libraries were prepared by quantitative 5'-RACE with molecular barcodes. The paper's processing steps were these. A new computational method, built on a probabilistic model of VDJ rearrangement, was used to identify disease-linked TCR variants. Using fastp at Q25 and MiXCR, TCRdb reprocessed the public reads and kept productive beta chains. All rows with the same CDR3 protein become a single entry with the most common DNA and genes. It is TCRdb's table, rather than the study itself, that gives the V and J calls and clone size. The sample table records fewer than 550,000 distinct CDR3 sequences; about 5% of these occur just once. The top ten clonotypes cover roughly 3.2% of the sample. Overall results and qualifications from the work: A TCR beta motif of seven or eight highly homologous amino acid variants appeared characteristic of blood from ankylosing spondylitis patients. In peripheral blood, the disease-linked clones were found at relatively low frequencies and had a CD8+ phenotype. Some TCR beta motif variants had previously been reported in synovial fluid and blood of reactive arthritis patients, which suggested common disease-initiation mechanisms. Significant enrichment of the disease-linked clones was reported in matched synovial fluid samples from ankylosing spondylitis patients.

On this clonotype: No cognate antigen has been identified for it. This may be a read error, as it is one base from a much larger clone.

The specimen sequenced was blood, either unsorted or a sorted T cell fraction (not recorded which). This clonotype was sampled from a male donor with ankylosing spondylitis.

The DNA is as follows: TGCAGCGTTTGCAAACAAGGATATGAGCAGTTCTTC. It specifies CSVCKQGYEQFF. The V and J genes are TRBV29-1 and TRBJ2-1, with the D gene call left open. The V end loses 5 bases and the J end loses 8 bases, and a stretch of 13 bases separates them. The CDR3, from cysteine to phenylalanine, totals 12 residues. The entry retains the CDR3 DNA only, 36 bases that are in frame from base 1. The CDR1 and CDR2 encoded by the germline V gene are SQVTM and ANQGSEA.